These 13 T cell receptor beta chains originate from one sample sequenced in a study of T cells in Graves' hyperthyroidism and ophthalmopathy. Authors of the study amplified TCR beta CDR3 regions from RNA transcripts. HTBI primers were the set used in a first-round RT-PCR of the TCR CDR3. In TCRdb, the multiplex PCR reads were re-called with MiXCR into one record per CDR3 protein. The sample yields roughly 35,000 distinct CDR3 sequences, approximately 52% seen once. The sequenced sample was blood. The receptors originated from a woman between 35 and 50 years old with Graves' ophthalmopathy.

V usage is TRBV20-1 and J usage is TRBJ2-2, with TRBD2 matching over 14 bases. With 3 bases clipped from V and 2 bases from J, the junction kept 5 bases outside the gene matches. The length of the CDR3 is 17 residues. Germline V gene lookup returns CDR1 DFQATT and CDR2 SNEGSKA (reference sequence). CDR3 in DNA: TGCAGTGCTAGTAAGACTAGCGGGGGGGCCAACACCGGGGAGCTGTTTTTT. Protein product: CSASKTSGGANTGELFF.

The chain uses TRBV20-1 and TRBJ2-3, with no clear D. The CDR3 has 15 amino acids. Germline V CDR1 and CDR2: DFQATT, SNEGSKA (reference sequence). The V end was cut by 5 bases, the J end by 2 bases, with 17 bases between. DNA of the CDR3: TGCAGTGCTCCGGACCACACCCGGTCCACAGATACGCAGTATTTT. Its protein product is CSAPDHTRSTDTQYF.

A word on this clonotype: This may be a read error, as it is one base from a much larger clone. Here the CDR3 omits its conserved ending phenylalanine or tryptophan, so a read error is the likely source. The V gene is TRBV28, the J gene TRBJ1-6; D unclear. Germline CDR1 is MDHEN and CDR2 is SYDVKM. Trimming stripped 4 bases from V and 3 bases from J, with 10 bases between. There are 15 residues in the CDR3. The CDR3 is CASSSMTDYNSPLHL. CDR3 coding DNA: TGTGCCAGCAGTTCTATGACTGACTATAATTCACCCCTCCACCTT.

This chain links TRBV2 with TRBJ1-2; D is unresolved. CDR1 and CDR2 (germline): SNHLY, FYNNEI. The CDR3 has 12 residues. CDR3 bases: TGTGCTCCAGATCACGGCGGCGCAGGCTACACCTTC. This encodes CAPDHGGAGYTF.

The chain recombines TRBV5-6 with TRBJ2-6, with a weak D call TRBD1 (6 bases). V was clipped by 3 bases and J by 5 bases, with 9 bases between them. The germline gives CDR1 SGHDT, CDR2 YYEEEE. CDR3 length: 14 amino acids. The CDR3 coding sequence is TGTGCCAGCAGCTCCGGGGACAGGGCCAACGTCCTGACTTTC. Translation gives CASSSGDRANVLTF.

This clonotype was seen at least ten times. The rearrangement uses TRBV5-4 and TRBJ2-3, with 7 bases matching TRBD1. Per the germline V gene, CDR1 is SGHNT and CDR2 is YYREEE (reference sequence). This CDR3 comprises 15 residues. V gave up 0 bases and J gave up 1 base; unmatched junction bases: 2. CDR3 DNA sequence: TGTGCCAGCAGCTTGGAGGGGGCCCGCACAGATACGCAGTATTTT. Residues: CASSLEGARTDTQYF.

This clonotype has ten or more counts. The rearrangement uses TRBV6-6 and TRBJ2-5; a possible D gene is TRBD1 (6 bases). The CDR3 extends over 15 amino acids. Trimming removed 6 bases from V and 7 bases from J, with 21 bases in between. From germline, CDR1 is MNHNY and CDR2 SVGAGI (reference sequence). CDR3 in DNA: TGTGCCAGCAGCCCCTACCAAACAGGGAGAGGGACCCAGTACTTC. It encodes CASSPYQTGRGTQYF.

This clonotype was counted many times. This rearrangement joins TRBV7-2 to TRBJ2-5, with D perhaps matching TRBD1 or TRBD2 (6 bases each). The V end was cut by 5 bases, the J end by 5 bases, with 15 bases between. The CDR3 has 14 amino acids. In germline, CDR1 is SGHTA, CDR2 FQGNSA. This CDR3 is CASSIEGGRETQYF. The DNA for the CDR3 is TGTGCCAGCAGCATTGAAGGGGGGAGGGAGACCCAGTACTTC.

Points on this clonotype: A much bigger clone sits one base away, suggesting this may be a read error. This rearrangement joins TRBV7-2 to TRBJ2-4; 8 bases agree with TRBD1. Trimming took 6 bases from V and 0 from J; bases not matched to a gene: 7. CDR3 length: 16 residues. Looked up from germline, CDR1 is SGHTA and CDR2 is FQGNSA. The CDR3 reads CASSEGQGIAKNIQYF. The CDR3 nucleotides are TGTGCCAGCAGTGAAGGACAGGGCATAGCCAAAAACATTCAGTACTTC.

This clonotype came up many times. The chain is built from TRBV4-1 and TRBJ2-7; perhaps TRBD1 as D (6 bases). The CDR3 has 15 residues. The germline gives CDR1 MGHRA, CDR2 YSYEKL. The V and J ends lost 1 base and 2 bases respectively, with 12 bases between them. The CDR3 region is CASSQGWDIAYEQYF. The CDR3 DNA reads TGCGCCAGCAGCCAAGGATGGGACATCGCCTACGAGCAGTACTTC.

This clonotype was counted at least ten times. J is TRBJ2-7 and V is TRBV20-1; D tentatively fits TRBD1 or TRBD2 (6 bases each). CDR3 length equals 14 residues. The ends were cut back, 1 base at V and 2 bases at J, with 12 bases in the middle. The germline V gene encodes CDR1 DFQATT and CDR2 SNEGSKA (reference sequence). The CDR3 spells CSARVGGRTYEQYF. The CDR3, as DNA: TGCAGTGCTAGAGTGGGGGGCCGAACCTACGAGCAGTACTTC.

The chain joins TRBV5-6 to TRBJ1-2, with TRBD1 matching over 7 bases. The CDR3 is made up of 13 amino acids. The germline V gene encodes CDR1 SGHDT and CDR2 YYEEEE. V dropped 0 bases and J dropped 6; count of bases not matched to a gene: 2. The DNA of the CDR3 is TGTGCCAGCAGCTTGGGAACAGGGGATGGCTACACCTTC. Protein product: CASSLGTGDGYTF.

CDR3 nucleotide sequence: TGTGCCAGCAGTACCCGGGACGGTAGCAATCAGCCCCAGCATTTT. It specifies CASSTRDGSNQPQHF. The chain uses TRBV6-1 and TRBJ1-5, with D perhaps matching TRBD1 (5 bases). The CDR3 covers 15 residues. Per germline, CDR1 MNHNS and CDR2 SASEGT. The ends were cut back, 5 bases at V and 0 bases at J, with 11 bases in the middle.